The present entry profiles one TCR beta chain with its context. TCRdb's table, derived via immunoSEQ multiplex PCR, lists solely in-frame clones and lacks some. The table lists 200,000 to 250,000 clones, around four fifths of them singletons, with roughly 15% in the top ten. The data belong to a study of blood T cell repertoires in COVID-19. From germline, CDR1 is SEHNR and CDR2 FQNEAQ (reference sequence). The CDR3 has 14 amino acids. V was shortened by 5 bases and J by 6 bases, with 14 bases between the two germline ends. Sequenced material: PBMCs or T cells enriched from blood (not recorded which). This receptor was taken from a man between 35 and 55 years old who had recovered from COVID-19. This chain joins TRBV7-9 and TRBJ1-5, with a tentative D call TRBD1 (6 bases). For the CDR3, the DNA is TGTGCCAGCAGCCCGCCAGGGGAAGTTCAGCCCCAGCATTTT. Translated, it gives CASSPPGEVQPQHF.